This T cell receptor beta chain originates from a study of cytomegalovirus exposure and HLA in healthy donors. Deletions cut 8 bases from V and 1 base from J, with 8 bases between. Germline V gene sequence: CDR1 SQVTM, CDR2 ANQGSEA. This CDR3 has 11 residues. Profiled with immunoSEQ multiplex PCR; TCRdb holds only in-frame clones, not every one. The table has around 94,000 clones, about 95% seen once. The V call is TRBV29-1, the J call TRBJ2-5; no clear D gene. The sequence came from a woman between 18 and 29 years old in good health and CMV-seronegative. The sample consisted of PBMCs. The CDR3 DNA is TGCAGCACCTATTCCCAAGAGACCCAGTACTTC. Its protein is CSTYSQETQYF.